This TCR beta chain was identified in a study of CD8+ T cells in alopecia areata. Germline-derived CDR1 and CDR2 are SGHRS and YFSETQ. V shed 7 bases and J 3 bases; nucleotides not matched to a gene: 3. CDR3 size: 13 residues. Treatment defined: oral pan-JAK inhibitor, 5-10 mg twice daily. Isolated RNA was reverse transcribed into cDNA used as the sequencing template. Sequencing used immunoSEQ multiplex PCR; TCRdb keeps in-frame clones, though not all of them. The data hold over 150,000 clones, with around 60% observed a single time. The clonotype comes from a human donor with alopecia areata. The sequences come from CD4+ T cells sorted from blood, collected at week 24, from a patient treated with tofacitinib. The V and J genes are TRBV5-1 and TRBJ2-7; 11 nucleotides match TRBD2. The chain's CDR3 is CASGTSGNYEQYF. The CDR3 coding sequence is TGCGCCAGCGGGACTAGCGGCAACTACGAGCAGTACTTC.